This T cell receptor beta chain was identified during a study of T cell responses to AZD1222 COVID-19 vaccine. Study-wide results and caveats: Donors were largely white British and mainly female; clonal diversity was possibly underestimated. Regions 160-218 and 743-854 dominated among vaccine-associated CD4 TCRs spanning spike. No repertoire was sampled before or during the peak T cell response, only after it.

In germline, CDR1 is KGHSH, CDR2 LQKENI. The CDR3 has 16 residues. The trim removed 4 bases at V and 2 bases at J, leaving 10 bases unmatched. Concerning this clone: The antigen remains unidentified.

Sequencing was performed with immunoSEQ multiplex PCR; in TCRdb, only in-frame clones are kept and a portion is missing. The top ten clones hold approximately 5.2% of a sample with over 100,000 clones, about nine tenths of them seen once. This specimen was peripheral blood, taken on day 0 of AZD1222 vaccination. The J gene is TRBJ2-7, the V gene TRBV18, with 8 bases matching TRBD2. The clonotype comes from an adult in good health. CDR3 nucleotide sequence: TGTGCCAGCTCACGCACCCCTAGCGGGCTAACCTACGAGCAGTACTTC. It specifies CASSRTPSGLTYEQYF.